These 22 T cell receptor beta chains were sequenced from one sample in a study of breast tumors, draining lymph nodes, adjacent tissues. TCRdb called the multiplex PCR reads again in MiXCR, with one record for every CDR3 protein. The table includes about 130,000 distinct CDR3 sequences, less than 25% detected once. The lymph nodes were axillary draining lymph nodes from breast cancer patients. The sequenced sample consisted of axillary lymph node tissue. These receptors all come from a female donor with breast cancer. Some clones in this sample may be carry-over from other donors' samples.

This clonotype was found many times. V and J are TRBV10-2 and TRBJ2-5, with 8 positions matching TRBD2. V trimming: 10 bases; J trimming: 5 bases; junction bases outside the gene matches: 9. Germline assignment: CDR1 WSHSY and CDR2 SAAADI. CDR3 size: 13 residues. CDR3 coding DNA: TGCGCCACTCGGCAAGCGGGAGTCGAGACCCAGTACTTC. Encoded protein: CATRQAGVETQYF.

At least ten counts were recorded for this clonotype. The chain is built from TRBV10-2 and TRBJ2-7, with TRBD2 identical over 12 bases. The CDR3 has 15 amino acids. The V gene's germline CDR1 is WSHSY and CDR2 SAAADI. The ends lost 6 bases at V and 5 bases at J; junction bases unmatched: 8. The CDR3 region is CASRKTSGRFHEQYF. CDR3 nucleotide sequence: TGCGCCAGCAGAAAGACTAGCGGGAGATTCCACGAGCAGTACTTC.

A remark on this clonotype: A much larger clone lies a single base off, so this may be a read error. The genes are TRBV6-5 and TRBJ2-6; D may be TRBD1 (5 bases). In germline, CDR1 is MNHEY, CDR2 SVGAGI. There are 16 residues in the CDR3. CDR3 residues: CASSYAKGSGASVLTF. Written as DNA, the CDR3 is TGTGCCAGCAGTTACGCGAAGGGATCTGGGGCCAGCGTCCTGACTTTC.

This clonotype was detected many times. The chain is built from TRBV5-1 and TRBJ2-1, with 9 bases lining up with TRBD2. The length of the CDR3 is 17 residues. V was clipped by 4 bases and J by 6 bases; unmatched bases: 14. The germline V gene encodes CDR1 SGHRS and CDR2 YFSETQ. The CDR3 nucleotides are TGCGCCAGCAGCCTAGACCCTCCGGGACTAGCTGGCAATGAGCAGTTCTTC. Its translation is CASSLDPPGLAGNEQFF.

Concerning this clonotype itself: One base away lies a much larger clone, so this may be a sequencing read error. The V gene is TRBV7-9, the J gene TRBJ1-5; unclear D gene. The germline V gene has CDR1 SEHNR and CDR2 FQNEAQ (reference sequence). The CDR3 has 13 amino acids. The CDR3 nucleotides are TGTGCCGGCAGCTCGGGGTACAATCAGCCCCAGCATTTT. Protein sequence: CAGSSGYNQPQHF.

A single count supports this clonotype. Possible read error: a much larger clone is one base away. The J gene is TRBJ2-7, the V gene TRBV4-1; TRBD1 matches at 9 bases. The germline CDR1 and CDR2 sequences are MGHRA and YSYEKL. CDR3 length: 16 residues. CDR3 loop: CASSQGPTQGAYERYF. CDR3 sequence (DNA): TGCGCCAGCAGCCAAGGACCCACACAGGGGGCCTACGAGCGGTACTTC.

This clonotype was recorded at least ten times. The rearrangement links TRBV2 to TRBJ1-2; no clear D. The CDR3 spans 13 residues. The ends were cut back, 6 bases at V and 5 bases at J, with 13 bases in the middle. The germline CDR1 and CDR2 sequences are SNHLY and FYNNEI. DNA of the CDR3: TGTGCCAGCAGGAGCGGCCTTCATTATGGCTACACCTTC. Translation gives CASRSGLHYGYTF.

This clonotype is a singleton in its sample. A much more abundant neighbour one base away suggests this may be a read error. The chain is built from TRBV6-1 and TRBJ2-7; the D gene is possibly TRBD1 (6 bases). The CDR3 covers 14 residues. The germline V gene has CDR1 MNHNS and CDR2 SASEGT. Here the CDR3 DNA reads TGTGCCAGCAGTCATCAGGGGAGCTCCTACGAGCAGCACTTC. Amino acids: CASSHQGSSYEQHF.

In this sample, this clonotype turned up many times. The rearrangement joins TRBV12-3 or TRBV12-4 to TRBJ1-2, with D tentatively TRBD1 (6 bases). This CDR3 spans 14 amino acids. The V gene lost 4 bases and the J gene lost 4 bases, with 13 bases spanning the gap. The CDR3, as DNA: TGTGCCAGCAGTTCACAGGGTAGCAGCTATGGCTACACCTTC. Translation gives CASSSQGSSYGYTF.

This clonotype was seen ten or more times. V gene TRBV27 combines with J gene TRBJ2-7, with D hard to call. Germline V gene lookup returns CDR1 MNHEY and CDR2 SMNVEV (reference sequence). V lost 0 bases and J lost 1, with 10 bases in between. This CDR3 region has 15 residues. CDR3: CASSLSSGLSYEQYF. CDR3 sequence (DNA): TGTGCCAGCAGTTTATCCTCCGGGTTGTCCTACGAGCAGTACTTC.

This clonotype occurred many times. This chain uses TRBV19 with TRBJ1-3, with D possibly being TRBD1 (6 bases). Germline V gene sequence: CDR1 LNHDA, CDR2 SQIVND (reference sequence). Trimming removed 6 bases at V and 7 bases at J, with 13 bases between. CDR3 size: 13 residues. The CDR3 region has the DNA TGTGCCAGTAGCCCAGGGGCAGGCAACACCATATATTTT. It specifies CASSPGAGNTIYF.

The table lists this clonotype with many counts. The chain employs TRBV2 and TRBJ1-6; D remains ambiguous. CDR3 length: 14 residues. Looked up from germline, CDR1 is SNHLY and CDR2 is FYNNEI. Trimming removed 3 bases at V and 14 bases at J, with 17 bases between. DNA for the CDR3: TGTGCCAGCAGTGACTCTCGGTCAAAATTCACCCTCCACTTT. It is translated as CASSDSRSKFTLHF.

The CDR3: CASSLRASGRGIQYF. As DNA, the CDR3 is TGTGCCAGCAGTTTAAGGGCTAGCGGGAGGGGCATTCAGTACTTC. The chain couples TRBV28 to TRBJ2-4; 12 bases line up with TRBD2. Per the germline V gene, CDR1 is MDHEN and CDR2 is SYDVKM. Unmatched junction bases numbered 5, after V lost 2 bases and J lost 9 bases. The CDR3 runs 15 residues.

This clonotype was counted many times. The chain links TRBV7-2 to TRBJ1-5; D unresolved. Germline V gene sequence: CDR1 SGHTA, CDR2 FQGNSA. V was shortened by 6 bases and J by 0 bases, with 6 bases between the two germline ends. The CDR3 totals 13 residues. The CDR3 DNA is TGTGCCAGCAGTAGCTATAGCAATCAGCCCCAGCATTTT. Translated, it gives CASSSYSNQPQHF.

This clonotype was seen many times. The chain is built from TRBV14 and TRBJ2-3; 9 positions agree with TRBD2. CDR1 SGHDN and CDR2 FVKESK come from the germline V gene. V lost 4 bases to trimming and J lost 6 bases; unmatched junction nucleotides: 5. The CDR3 contains 14 residues. CDR3: CASSLGLAWDTQYF. The CDR3 bases are TGTGCCAGCAGCCTGGGACTAGCTTGGGATACGCAGTATTTT.

This clonotype was counted many times. V usage is TRBV29-1 and J usage is TRBJ2-1, with TRBD2 matching over 11 bases. This CDR3 spans 13 amino acids. Trimming cost V 5 bases and J 10 bases; bases outside gene matches: 7. The germline V gene has CDR1 SQVTM and CDR2 ANQGSEA. The CDR3 nucleotides read TGCAGCGTTACCCTAGCGGGAGGCGGGGAGCAGTTCTTC. This codes for CSVTLAGGGEQFF.

This clonotype was detected ten times or more. J is TRBJ2-7 and V is TRBV11-2, with D tentatively TRBD2 (6 bases). Trimming took 4 bases from V and 0 from J, leaving 13 bases between them. This CDR3 is built from 15 residues. In germline, CDR1 is SGHAT, CDR2 FQNNGV. CDR3 protein: CASSSSVGGSYEQYF. The CDR3 DNA is TGTGCCAGCAGCTCGTCCGTCGGGGGCTCCTACGAGCAGTACTTC.

With respect to this clonotype: A read error is possible here, since a much larger clone lies one base away. The chain has TRBV20-1 and TRBJ2-3, with 8 bases lining up with TRBD2. This CDR3 spans 16 amino acids. The germline V gene encodes CDR1 DFQATT and CDR2 SNEGSKA (reference sequence). CDR3 sequence reads: CGARDSERESTDTQYF. CDR3 DNA: TGCGGTGCTAGAGATTCCGAGCGGGAGAGCACAGATACGCAGTATTTT.

This clonotype was observed a handful of times. Since a much larger clone is just one base distant, this may be a read error. The chain employs TRBV4-2 and TRBJ2-1, with D tentatively TRBD1 (6 bases). The CDR3 length is 16 residues. V was shortened by 1 base and J by 5 bases, with 15 bases between the two germline ends. Germline V gene data show CDR1 as LGHNA and CDR2 as YNFKEQ. Here the CDR3 DNA reads TGTGCCAGCAGCCAAGTTAGGCTAGGGGGAGACAATGAGCAGTTCTTC. This sequence encodes CASSQVRLGGDNEQFF.

About this clonotype: This may be a read error, as it is one base from a much larger clone. The V call is TRBV20-1, the J call TRBJ1-5; D is perhaps TRBD1 (5 bases). V was trimmed by 6 bases and J by 9 bases, leaving 18 bases between them. CDR3 length: 13 residues. CDR1 DFQATT and CDR2 SNEGSKA come from the germline V gene (reference sequence). The CDR3 DNA is TGCAGTGCGGCGGAGGGGTCCGGTCGGCCCCAGCATTTT. Its translation is CSAAEGSGRPQHF.

This clonotype was observed many times. The rearrangement links TRBV20-1 to TRBJ1-3; 7 bases match TRBD1. The CDR3 extends over 13 amino acids. The trim removed 0 bases at V and 8 bases at J, leaving 4 bases unmatched. Germline V CDR1 and CDR2: DFQATT, SNEGSKA (reference sequence). CDR3 sequence reads: CSARDGTVDTIYF. As DNA, the CDR3 is TGCAGTGCTAGAGACGGGACAGTCGACACCATATATTTT.

The sample holds many counts of this clonotype. The chain's CDR3 is CASSVEPRDYGYTF. The CDR3 coding sequence is TGTGCCAGCAGCGTAGAACCTCGCGACTATGGCTACACCTTC. The chain has TRBV9 and TRBJ1-2; the D is unclear. V lost 0 bases to trimming and J lost 3 bases, with 9 bases between them. The CDR3 spans 14 residues. The V gene's germline CDR1 is SGDLS and CDR2 YYNGEE.